One and the same sample provided the 8 T cell receptor beta chains below, sequenced in a study of blood T cell repertoires in COVID-19. Assay used: immunoSEQ multiplex PCR; TCRdb lists only in-frame clones, some missing. The table shows 120,000 or so clones, with under 90% occurring only once. The specimen was peripheral blood. These TCRs come from a woman between 70 and 85 years old with acute or convalescent COVID-19.

Concerning this clone: One end of the junction varies from germline; a read error may be responsible. V gene TRBV19 combines with J gene TRBJ1-2, with TRBD1 as a possible D gene (6 bases). The CDR3 has 17 residues. Germline CDR1 LNHDA, CDR2 SQIVND (reference sequence). For the CDR3, the DNA is TGTGCCAGCAGTACTGGCCGAGAAGGACAGAGGGCTTATGGCTACACCTTC. Translation gives CASSTGREGQRAYGYTF.

V is TRBV20-1 and J is TRBJ1-1; a weak D match, TRBD1 (6 bases). The CDR3 runs to 15 residues. V lost 3 bases and J 4 bases, leaving 18 bases between the germline ends. The germline CDR1 and CDR2 sequences are DFQATT and SNEGSKA (reference sequence). The CDR3 protein is CSASPPRTAFTEAFF. For the CDR3, the DNA is TGCAGTGCTAGTCCCCCCAGGACAGCCTTCACTGAAGCTTTCTTT.

The J gene is TRBJ1-2, the V gene TRBV7-2; D not resolved. CDR3 length equals 14 residues. The V gene lost 2 bases and the J gene lost 7 bases, with 14 bases spanning the gap. Germline V CDR1 and CDR2: SGHTA, FQGNSA. In DNA, the CDR3 is TGTGCCAGCAGCTTAACTTATCGAGTCCGTGGCTACACCTTC. It codes for CASSLTYRVRGYTF.

The chain employs TRBV11-2 and TRBJ2-6; D is unclear. Germline CDR1 reads SGHAT; CDR2 reads FQNNGV. Trimming removed 4 bases at V and 0 bases at J, with 13 bases between. The CDR3 runs 17 residues. In nucleotides, the CDR3 is TGTGCCAGCAGCTCCCCTCTTTCCTTCTCTGGGGCCAACGTCCTGACTTTC. Its protein is CASSSPLSFSGANVLTF.

The chain combines TRBV7-9 with TRBJ1-1; no clear D gene. Germline assignment: CDR1 SEHNR and CDR2 FQNEAQ (reference sequence). The CDR3 runs to 12 residues. The V and J ends lost 4 bases and 7 bases respectively, with 10 bases between them. The DNA for the CDR3 is TGTGCCAGCAGCTCTTTGGCTGATGAAGCTTTCTTT. It translates to CASSSLADEAFF.

The genes are TRBV6-5 and TRBJ2-3; TRBD1 might be the D (6 bases). CDR3 length equals 15 residues. Trimming cost V 5 bases and J 7 bases, with 19 bases left between them. Germline values: CDR1 MNHEY, CDR2 SVGAGI. CDR3 coding DNA: TGTGCCAGCAGTCCCGACAGGACCTCAACGAATACGCAGTATTTT. Translating gives CASSPDRTSTNTQYF.

The V call is TRBV18, the J call TRBJ2-1; no definite D call. Germline V lookup: CDR1 KGHSH, CDR2 LQKENI. The CDR3 covers 13 residues. V was shortened by 0 bases and J by 6 bases, with 6 bases between the two germline ends. This CDR3 is CASSPPSLNEQFF. CDR3 DNA sequence: TGTGCCAGCTCACCACCGAGTCTCAATGAGCAGTTCTTC.

V gene TRBV11-3 combines with J gene TRBJ1-2, with 9 bases matching TRBD1. Germline lookup yields CDR1 SGHNT and CDR2 YENEEA. The V and J ends lost 5 bases and 2 bases, in that order; junction bases with no gene match: 3. The CDR3 runs 14 residues. CDR3 nucleotides: TGTGCCAGCAGCCCAGGACAGGGGAACTATGGCTACACCTTC. Its protein product is CASSPGQGNYGYTF.